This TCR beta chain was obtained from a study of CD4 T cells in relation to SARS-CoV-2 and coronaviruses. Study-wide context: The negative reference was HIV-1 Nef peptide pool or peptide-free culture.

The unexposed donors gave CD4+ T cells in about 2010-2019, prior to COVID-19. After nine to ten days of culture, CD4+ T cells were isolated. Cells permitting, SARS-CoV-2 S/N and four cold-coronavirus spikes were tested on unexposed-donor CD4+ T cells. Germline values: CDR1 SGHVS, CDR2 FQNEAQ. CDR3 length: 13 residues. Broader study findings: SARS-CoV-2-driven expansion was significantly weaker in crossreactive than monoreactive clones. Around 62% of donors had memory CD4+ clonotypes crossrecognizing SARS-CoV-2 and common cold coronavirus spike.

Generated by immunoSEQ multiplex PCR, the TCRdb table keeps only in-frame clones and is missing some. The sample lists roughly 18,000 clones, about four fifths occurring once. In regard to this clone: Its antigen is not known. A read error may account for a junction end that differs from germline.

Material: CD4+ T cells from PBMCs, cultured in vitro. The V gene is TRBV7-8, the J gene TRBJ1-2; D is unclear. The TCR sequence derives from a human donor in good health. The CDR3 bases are TGTGCCAGCAGACCGAACCCCCGATATGTCTACACCTTC. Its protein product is CASRPNPRYVYTF.